Listed below are T cell receptor beta chains from one sample, sequenced in a study of beta chain features in type 1 diabetes. Clones were read by immunoSEQ multiplex PCR, and TCRdb kept only the in-frame ones, dropping some. The repertoire holds hundreds of thousands of clones, 11% to 15% seen once, with 0.035% to 0.04% in the top ten. Input material: naive CD4+ T cells from blood. The receptor set was obtained from a man aged 18 to 29 with type 1 diabetes. Each CDR3 is given with its conserved first and last residue. The order of the fields is D gene, clone size, V gene, J gene, CDR3 DNA, CDR3 protein. D genes are given only for firm matches. Expanded clones are given a class, and other clones once, few, many or no size at all.

TRBD1	.	TRBV28	TRBJ1-4	TGTGCCAGCAGTTCCCGACAGGGGGTTGGTGAAAAACTGTTTTTT	CASSSRQGVGEKLFF
TRBD2	few	TRBV4-1	TRBJ2-7	TGCGCCAGCAGCCAGGGAAAGCTAGCGGGAGCCTACGAGCAGTACTTC	CASSQGKLAGAYEQYF
.	.	TRBV5-1	TRBJ2-5	TGCGCCAGCAGCGATGCAGTCCTACCTAAATCCCAAGAGACCCAGTACTTC	CASSDAVLPKSQETQYF
.	.	TRBV5-6	TRBJ2-1	TGTGCCAGCAGCACCGCCGAAATGAGGTTCTTC	CASSTAEMRFF
TRBD1	.	TRBV7-9	TRBJ2-5	TGTGCCAGCAGCGGGGGACAGCTTCAAGAGACCCAGTACTTC	CASSGGQLQETQYF
.	few	TRBV18	TRBJ2-5	TGTGCCAGCTCCCAGGGCCCAACTGGGGACCAGTACTTC	CASSQGPTGDQYF
TRBD1	few	TRBV15	TRBJ1-4	TGTGCCACCAGCAGAGAACAGGGGATGAATGAAAAACTGTTTTTT	CATSREQGMNEKLFF
.	few	TRBV5-1	TRBJ2-7	TGCGCCAGCAGCCCGGACACTAGCTACGAGCAGTACTTC	CASSPDTSYEQYF
TRBD1	few	TRBV30	TRBJ2-5	TGTGCCTCGACCCGGACAGGGGCATCTGAGACCCAGTACTTC	CASTRTGASETQYF
.	.	TRBV11-2	TRBJ2-2	TGTGCCAGCAGCTTAGATCCCCTTCTAGCTTCCGGGGAGCTGTTTTTT	CASSLDPLLASGELFF
TRBD2	few	TRBV2	TRBJ2-3	TGTGCCAGCAGTGAATATGGGACTAGCGGTAGCACAGATACGCAGTATTTT	CASSEYGTSGSTDTQYF
.	.	TRBV9	TRBJ2-1	TGTGCCAGCACCGCGTCAGGCGGGACCTACAATGAGCAGTTCTTC	CASTASGGTYNEQFF
.	few	TRBV29-1	TRBJ1-2	TGCAGCGTTGGAGGCGACCCAACGCTTCACTATGGCTACACCTTC	CSVGGDPTLHYGYTF
TRBD1	few	TRBV29-1	TRBJ1-5	TGCAGCGTTGTCGAAGGGGGCGCGCAGCCCCAGCATTTT	CSVVEGGAQPQHF
TRBD2	few	TRBV7-2	TRBJ2-3	TGTGCCAGCAGCCAAACCGGACTAGCGGGGCTCGTAGATACGCAGTATTTT	CASSQTGLAGLVDTQYF
TRBD1	few	TRBV4-1	TRBJ2-1	TGCGCCAGCAGCCGCCAGACAGGGGGCGAGAATGAGCAGTTCTTC	CASSRQTGGENEQFF
TRBD2	.	TRBV27	TRBJ2-4	TGTGCCAGCAGTCCACTAGCGGAACTAGCCAAAAACATTCAGTACTTC	CASSPLAELAKNIQYF
TRBD1	.	TRBV7-9	TRBJ1-1	TGTGCCAGCAGCCTCCTCTTGGGGACAGCTGAAGCTTTCTTT	CASSLLLGTAEAFF
.	.	TRBV7-2	TRBJ1-1	TGTGCCAGCACCCTCACAGGTTTGAACACTGAAGCTTTCTTT	CASTLTGLNTEAFF
.	few	TRBV5-1	TRBJ1-1	TGCGCCAGCAAGGAGGAGTACGCTGAAGCTTTCTTT	CASKEEYAEAFF
TRBD1	.	TRBV25-1	TRBJ1-3	TGTGCCAGCAGTGGGAGACAGGGCTTGTGGGACACCATATATTTT	CASSGRQGLWDTIYF
.	.	TRBV25-1	TRBJ2-1	TGTGCCAGCAGTGAATTTGTGAATGAGCAGTTCTTC	CASSEFVNEQFF
.	few	TRBV20-1	TRBJ2-1	TGCAGTGCCCAAGCACCGAGGGAGCAGTTCTTC	CSAQAPREQFF
.	.	TRBV12-5	TRBJ1-2	TGTGCTAGTGACGACTGGGGCAGGGTTAGCTATGGCTACACCTTC	CASDDWGRVSYGYTF
.	few	TRBV6-5	TRBJ2-1	TGTGCCAGCAGTACGCCTATCTACAATGAGCAGTTCTTC	CASSTPIYNEQFF
.	few	TRBV2	TRBJ1-6	TGTGCCAGCCTCGAGGACGGACGTTCACCCCTCCACTTT	CASLEDGRSPLHF
TRBD2	few	TRBV4-2	TRBJ2-1	TGTGCCAGCAGCTCACGACTAGCGGGAGCGGTCTTC	CASSSRLAGAVF
.	few	TRBV2	TRBJ2-3	TGTGCCAGCAGTGCCCAGGGGATCACAGATACGCAGTATTTT	CASSAQGITDTQYF